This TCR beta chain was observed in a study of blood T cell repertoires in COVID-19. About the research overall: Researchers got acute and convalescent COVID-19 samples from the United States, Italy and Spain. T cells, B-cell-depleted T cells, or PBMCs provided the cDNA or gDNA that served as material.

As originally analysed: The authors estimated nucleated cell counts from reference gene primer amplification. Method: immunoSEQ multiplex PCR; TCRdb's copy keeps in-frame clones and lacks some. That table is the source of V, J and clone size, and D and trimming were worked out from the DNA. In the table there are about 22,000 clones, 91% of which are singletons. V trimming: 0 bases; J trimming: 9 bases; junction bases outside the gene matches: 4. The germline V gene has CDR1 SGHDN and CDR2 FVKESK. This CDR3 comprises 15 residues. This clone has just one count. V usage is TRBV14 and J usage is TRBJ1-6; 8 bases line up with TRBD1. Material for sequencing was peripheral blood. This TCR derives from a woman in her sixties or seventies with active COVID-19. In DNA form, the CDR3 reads TGTGCCAGCAGCCAAGAAGGACAGGGAATTTCACCCCTCCACTTT. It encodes CASSQEGQGISPLHF.